The entry below gives a single T cell receptor beta chain sequence along with its context. The antigen is not known. This sample stems from a study of Ad26.COV2.S vaccination and SARS-CoV-2 variants. At the level of the study: The donor belonged to the COV1001 Ad26.COV2.S trial arm.

Treatment given: 15 to 20 received Ad26.COV2.S at low or high dose, single or two shots; a few received placebo; per-sample allocation not given. Sampling was done on day 63 after the first vaccine or placebo injection. Clones were read by immunoSEQ multiplex PCR, and TCRdb kept only the in-frame ones, dropping some. The sample includes 300,000 to 350,000 clones, almost 90% of them seen just once. V lost 2 bases to trimming and J lost 8 bases, with 14 bases between them. The CDR3 covers 14 residues. Germline CDR1 SGHRS, CDR2 YFSETQ. Notes on the study in general: Breadth measured for non-spike TCRs was similar across vaccine and placebo recipients.

The sample consisted of peripheral blood, taken in a trial of Ad26.COV2.S vaccine versus placebo. The sequence came from a person aged 18-60 years who received the Ad26.COV2.S COVID-19 vaccine or a placebo. V gene TRBV5-1 combines with J gene TRBJ2-1; D assignment may be TRBD1 or TRBD2 (5 bases each). CDR3 in amino acids: CASSFRDLLDEQFF. DNA of the CDR3: TGCGCCAGCAGCTTTCGGGACCTCTTGGATGAGCAGTTCTTC.